This T cell receptor (beta chain) was identified during a study of blood T cell repertoires in COVID-19. Across the study: PBMCs, B-cell-depleted T cells, or T cells provided the cDNA or gDNA that made up the material.

Produced via immunoSEQ multiplex PCR; TCRdb's table is partial and in-frame only. The data contain about 270,000 clones, approximately 90% of them singletons. Everyone who took part was 18 to 89 years old, and they came from some 23 US areas. Cohorts were determined from participant-reported clinical history. The ends lost 0 bases at V and 3 bases at J; junction bases unmatched: 6. The CDR3 totals 16 residues. CDR1 and CDR2 from the germline V gene are SGDLS and YYNGEE. The rearrangement links TRBV9 to TRBJ2-5, with 9 bases matching TRBD2. The sequenced sample was PBMCs or T cells enriched from blood (not recorded which). The sequence derives from a man in his forties who had been exposed to COVID-19. CDR3 loop: CASSVEGSGREETQYF. The DNA for the CDR3 is TGTGCCAGCAGCGTAGAAGGTAGCGGGAGAGAAGAGACCCAGTACTTC.